The sequence of this TCR beta chain was determined in a study of T cells after yellow fever vaccination. Whole-study findings and limits: The booster saw the reappearance of most primary-vaccination clones (more than 95% CD4, around 88% CD8).

The V gene's germline CDR1 is DFQATT and CDR2 SNEGSKA (reference sequence). The CDR3 sequence is 11 residues long. Trimming stripped 5 bases from V and 3 bases from J, with 8 bases between. This clonotype was found many times. What it binds is not known. Template switching by 5'RACE produced TCR cDNA, adding a universal primer site and UMIs. TCRdb fed the 5' RACE reads into MiXCR, producing one record per CDR3 protein. The data show about 220,000 distinct CDR3 sequences, 2.5% to 3.5% seen once. The material was CD4+ T cells sorted from PBMCs, obtained 10 days after the yellow fever booster vaccination. This chain joins TRBV20-1 and TRBJ2-7; the D gene is possibly TRBD1 (5 bases). This clonotype was obtained from a young man who received the YFV17D yellow fever vaccine. The CDR3 spells CSAGAHYEQYV. Here the CDR3 DNA reads TGCAGTGCTGGGGCGCACTACGAGCAGTACGTC.